This TCR beta chain is drawn from a study of cytomegalovirus exposure and HLA in healthy donors. As to this clone: Its antigen remains unidentified.

Study-level points and caveats: A missense DCLRE1C variant was associated with V- and J-gene trimming of TCR beta chains in a later analysis, and an independent cohort replicated the association. Links to common viral pathogens appeared, in a later analysis, for several of the most significant clusters.

It was with 60 Vbeta and 13 Jbeta primers that the PCR ran. Profiling relied on immunoSEQ multiplex PCR, and the TCRdb table lists in-frame clones only, not all of them. This sample has 100,000 to 150,000 clones, with approximately 71% found just once. The ends were cut back, 5 bases at V and 5 bases at J, with 15 bases in the middle. This CDR3 has 13 amino acids. In germline, CDR1 is SQVTM, CDR2 ANQGSEA. Source material: PBMCs. The chain couples TRBV29-1 to TRBJ2-5; tentatively, D is TRBD1 (6 bases). The clonotype comes from a woman between 50 and 59 years old in good health and CMV-seronegative. Here the CDR3 DNA reads TGCAGCGTTATTCGGGCAGGGGACGAGACCCAGTACTTC. Its protein product is CSVIRAGDETQYF.